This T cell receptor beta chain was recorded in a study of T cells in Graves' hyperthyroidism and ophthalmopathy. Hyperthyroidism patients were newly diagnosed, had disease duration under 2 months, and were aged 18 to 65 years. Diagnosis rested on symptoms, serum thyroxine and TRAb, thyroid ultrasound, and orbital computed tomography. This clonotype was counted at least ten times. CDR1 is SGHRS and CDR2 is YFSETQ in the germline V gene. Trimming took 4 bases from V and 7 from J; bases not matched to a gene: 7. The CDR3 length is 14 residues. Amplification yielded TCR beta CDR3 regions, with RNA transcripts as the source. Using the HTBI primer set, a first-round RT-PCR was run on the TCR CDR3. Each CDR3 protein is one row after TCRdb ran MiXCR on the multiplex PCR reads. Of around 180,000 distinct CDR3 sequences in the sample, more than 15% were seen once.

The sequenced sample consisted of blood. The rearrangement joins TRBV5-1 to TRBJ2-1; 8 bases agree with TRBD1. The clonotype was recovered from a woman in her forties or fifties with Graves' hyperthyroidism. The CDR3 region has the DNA TGCGCCAGCAGCCCAAGGACAGGGTCAAATGAGCAGTTCTTC. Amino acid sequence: CASSPRTGSNEQFF.